The 30 T cell receptor beta chains given below trace back to one sample, sequenced in a study of shared clonotypes between healthy human individuals. Sequenced by immunoSEQ multiplex PCR; TCRdb stores in-frame clones only, minus some. In the table there are some 900,000 clones, over 75% of which are singletons. Source material: memory CD4+ T cells sorted from blood. Subset in this sample: CD45RA-negative fraction. Source of these receptors: a man younger than 35 in good health.

The gene calls are TRBV7-8 and TRBJ2-7; D is undetermined. This CDR3 spans 16 amino acids. Between the trimmed V and J ends, which lost 0 bases and 2 bases, there was a span of 14 bases. Germline loops: CDR1 SGHVS, CDR2 FQNEAQ. The CDR3 loop reads CASSLANSILPYEQYF. In DNA form, the CDR3 reads TGTGCCAGCAGCTTAGCGAACAGCATTCTCCCCTACGAGCAGTACTTC.

The CDR3 DNA reads TGTGCCAGCAGCGTAGCAGGGGCGGGGGATAGGGAGACCCAGTACTTC. Its translation: CASSVAGAGDRETQYF. V gene TRBV9 combines with J gene TRBJ2-5, with a tentative D call TRBD2 (7 bases). There are 16 residues in the CDR3. V lost 0 bases, J lost 5 bases, and 17 bases lay in between. Germline loops: CDR1 SGDLS, CDR2 YYNGEE.

The V and J genes are TRBV7-9 and TRBJ1-3, with a weak D call TRBD1 (6 bases). The CDR3 spans 14 residues. The V gene lost 5 bases and the J gene lost 6 bases, with 14 bases spanning the gap. CDR1 SEHNR and CDR2 FQNEAQ come from the germline V gene (reference sequence). CDR3 bases: TGTGCCAGCAGCCAGGGGATCCAGTCAAACACCATATATTTT. Translated: CASSQGIQSNTIYF.

Comment on this clone: This specimen includes other DNA sequences encoding the same CDR3. This sequence joins TRBV27 and TRBJ2-1, with 12 positions matching TRBD2. The CDR3 has 15 amino acids. The germline V gene has CDR1 MNHEY and CDR2 SMNVEV (reference sequence). Trimming removed 5 bases from V and 7 bases from J; junction bases left unmatched: 6. The CDR3 protein is CASSPGLAGTNEQFF. Here the CDR3 DNA reads TGTGCCAGCAGTCCAGGACTAGCGGGAACGAATGAGCAGTTCTTC.

This clone turned up a few times. J is TRBJ1-6 and V is TRBV21-1. TRBV21-1 is designated a pseudogene. This CDR3 comprises 16 residues. The CDR3 sequence is CASSKAKRIYNSPLHF. The CDR3 nucleotides read TGTGCCAGCAGCAAAGCCAAGCGGATTTATAATTCACCCCTCCACTTT.

Regarding this clone: Other DNA sequences of this sample code for an identical CDR3. This sequence joins TRBV6-5 and TRBJ2-7, with 8 bases aligning to TRBD1. CDR3 length: 13 residues. From germline, CDR1 is MNHEY and CDR2 SVGAGI. V shed 6 bases and J 0 bases; nucleotides not matched to a gene: 1. The CDR3 DNA reads TGTGCCAGCAGCGGACAGGGCTCCTACGAGCAGTACTTC. As protein: CASSGQGSYEQYF.

As regards this clone: Other DNA sequences in the same sample also yield this CDR3. The rearrangement uses TRBV7-2 and TRBJ2-7; D might be TRBD2 (6 bases). The V end was cut by 1 base, the J end by 2 bases, with 6 bases between. Germline loops: CDR1 SGHTA, CDR2 FQGNSA. The CDR3 extends over 13 amino acids. This CDR3 is CASSLGRAYEQYF. The DNA of the CDR3 is TGTGCCAGCAGCTTAGGGAGGGCCTACGAGCAGTACTTC.

The rearrangement joins TRBV20-1 to TRBJ1-1, with TRBD1 identical over 7 bases. The CDR3 runs to 11 residues. Germline V gene lookup returns CDR1 DFQATT and CDR2 SNEGSKA (reference sequence). Trimming removed 2 bases from V and 8 bases from J; junction bases left unmatched: 2. CDR3 bases: TGCAGTGCTAGACTGGACAGGGAAGCTTTCTTT. Residues: CSARLDREAFF.

The chain couples TRBV6-5 to TRBJ2-7, with 12 nucleotides matching TRBD2. V lost 0 bases and J lost 3; bases outside the gene matches: 3. The CDR3 length is 16 residues. CDR1 is MNHEY and CDR2 is SVGAGI in the germline V gene. In nucleotides, the CDR3 is TGTGCCAGCAGTTACTCCGGACTAGCGGGACTCTACGAGCAGTACTTC. Encoded protein: CASSYSGLAGLYEQYF.

The chain uses TRBV9 and TRBJ2-3, with D perhaps TRBD2 (5 bases). The CDR3 runs 17 residues. Germline V gives CDR1 SGDLS, CDR2 YYNGEE. The V end was cut by 0 bases, the J end by 0 bases, with 14 bases between. The CDR3 reads CASSVGRRWESTDTQYF. The CDR3 nucleotides read TGTGCCAGCAGCGTAGGGAGGAGGTGGGAGAGCACAGATACGCAGTATTTT.

This sequence joins TRBV6-1 and TRBJ1-6; TRBD1 is a possible D gene (5 bases). The CDR3 totals 14 residues. V was clipped by 11 bases and J by 4 bases, with 15 bases between them. Germline values: CDR1 MNHNS, CDR2 SASEGT. The CDR3 nucleotides read TGTGCCGGAGGGGCGCAGGGATATAATTCACCCCTCCACTTT. It translates to CAGGAQGYNSPLHF.

The J gene is TRBJ1-2, the V gene TRBV10-2; D gene uncertain. CDR3 size: 15 residues. Trimming stripped 6 bases from V and 4 bases from J, with 18 bases between. Germline lookup yields CDR1 WSHSY and CDR2 SAAADI. CDR3 loop: CASSERNINVYGYTF. CDR3 nucleotide sequence: TGCGCCAGCAGCGAGAGGAACATAAACGTCTATGGCTACACCTTC.

V and J are TRBV5-1 and TRBJ2-7; TRBD1 is a possible D gene (6 bases). The germline gives CDR1 SGHRS, CDR2 YFSETQ. The V end lost 1 base, the J end lost 4 bases, and 9 bases lay between the germline ends. The CDR3 runs 13 residues. In nucleotides, the CDR3 is TGCGCCAGCAGCTTGTCTGGACAGTACGAGCAGTACTTC. Its protein is CASSLSGQYEQYF. Based on the CDR3 plus reference TRBV5-1 and TRBJ2-7, the full variable domain is KAGVTQTPRYLIKTRGQQVTLSCSPISGHRSVSWYQQTPGQGLQFLFEYFSETQRNKGNFPGRFSGRQFSNSRSEMNVSTLELGDSALYLCASSLSGQYEQYFGPGTRLTVT.

On this clone itself: One base separates it from a far larger clone, so it is likely a read error. The genes are TRBV6-5 and TRBJ1-1; TRBD1 agrees at 7 bases. CDR1 is MNHEY and CDR2 is SVGAGI in the germline V gene. This CDR3 region has 14 residues. Trimming at V came to 4 bases and at J to 1 base, leaving 3 bases not matched to a gene. The CDR3: CASSSGTANTEAFF. The CDR3 bases are TGTGCCAGCAGTTCCGGGACAGCGAACACTGAAGCTTTCTTT.

Only a few counts were recorded for this clone. The chain recombines TRBV6-4 with TRBJ1-2; perhaps TRBD1 as D (6 bases). Germline CDR1 reads MRHNA; CDR2 reads SNTAGT. The CDR3 runs 13 residues. V lost 0 bases to trimming and J lost 7 bases, with 9 bases between them. The DNA of the CDR3 is TGTGCCAGCAGTGACTCTTGGGGGGCTGGCTACACCTTC. It is translated as CASSDSWGAGYTF.

The chain uses TRBV15 and TRBJ1-5, with D maybe TRBD1 (5 bases). The CDR3 has 17 amino acids. Germline CDR1 is LNHNV and CDR2 is YYDKDF (reference sequence). Trimming shortened V by 1 base and J by 0 bases, and 13 bases separated the two germline ends. The CDR3, as DNA: TGTGCCACCAGCAGAGTAGGGACCGGACTTAGCAATCAGCCCCAGCATTTT. Translation gives CATSRVGTGLSNQPQHF. Full variable domain (missing parts from reference TRBV15 and TRBJ1-5): DAMVIQNPRYQVTQFGKPVTLSCSQTLNHNVMYWYQQKSSQAPKLLFHYYDKDFNNEADTPDNFQSRRPNTSFCFLDIRSPGLGDTAMYLCATSRVGTGLSNQPQHFGDGTRLSIL.

The chain carries TRBV19 and TRBJ2-5; the D gene is possibly TRBD2 (6 bases). CDR3 length: 13 residues. Looked up from germline, CDR1 is LNHDA and CDR2 is SQIVND (reference sequence). V was trimmed by 5 bases and J by 7 bases, leaving 14 bases between them. The DNA for the CDR3 is TGTGCCAGTAGTCCTTCGGGGGTCGGGACCCAGTACTTC. Its translation: CASSPSGVGTQYF. The variable domain in full, completed from reference TRBV19 and TRBJ2-5, reads DGGITQSPKYLFRKEGQNVTLSCEQNLNHDAMYWYRQDPGQGLRLIYYSQIVNDFQKGDIAEGYSVSREKKESFPLTVTSAQKNPTAFYLCASSPSGVGTQYFGPGTRLLVL.

The CDR3 DNA follows: TGTGCCAGTAGTACCGGGCAGGGGGGTTCACCCCTCCACTTT. The encoded protein is CASSTGQGGSPLHF. This chain connects TRBV19 to TRBJ1-6; 7 nucleotides align to TRBD1. The V and J ends lost 4 bases and 9 bases, in that order; junction bases with no gene match: 6. Germline CDR1 reads LNHDA; CDR2 reads SQIVND (reference sequence). The CDR3 is 14 residues long.

The gene calls are TRBV10-1 and TRBJ2-3; perhaps TRBD1 as D (6 bases). CDR3 length equals 13 residues. The V end was cut by 10 bases, the J end by 5 bases, with 16 bases between. Looked up from germline, CDR1 is WNHNN and CDR2 is SYGVQD (reference sequence). The CDR3: CATNTGMGDTQYF. For the CDR3, the DNA is TGCGCCACCAATACAGGGATGGGAGATACGCAGTATTTT.

The CDR3 DNA reads TGCGCCAGCAGCTGGGCTCCAGGAGGAGACACTGAAGCTTTCTTT. It specifies CASSWAPGGDTEAFF. The chain has TRBV5-1 and TRBJ1-1, with D unresolved. The V gene lost 3 bases and the J gene lost 3 bases, with 15 bases spanning the gap. There are 15 residues in the CDR3. Germline CDR1 is SGHRS and CDR2 is YFSETQ.

This chain joins TRBV5-1 and TRBJ2-4; 10 bases line up with TRBD1. This CDR3 region has 15 residues. In germline, CDR1 is SGHRS, CDR2 YFSETQ. J was trimmed by 5 bases and V by 4 bases; bases with no gene match: 6. The CDR3 region has the DNA TGCGCCAGCAGCCCGGGAGGGACAGGGGAAAACATTCAGTACTTC. Protein: CASSPGGTGENIQYF.

This clone appeared a few times. This sequence joins TRBV12-5 and TRBJ1-1; 10 nucleotides match TRBD1. Trimming removed 0 bases from V and 3 bases from J; junction bases left unmatched: 4. Germline values: CDR1 LGHNT, CDR2 FRNRAP. The CDR3 has 16 residues. CDR3 in DNA: TGTGCTAGTGGTTTGGTACTGGGACAGGGGTACACTGAAGCTTTCTTT. Protein: CASGLVLGQGYTEAFF.

This chain uses TRBV5-1 with TRBJ1-1, with TRBD1 identical over 8 bases. The V gene end was trimmed by 5 bases and the J gene end by 0 bases; junction bases not matched to a gene: 6. CDR1 is SGHRS, CDR2 YFSETQ, per germline. The CDR3 runs to 15 residues. The CDR3 DNA follows: TGCGCCAGCAGGCCGGACAGGGCGGTGAACACTGAAGCTTTCTTT. Protein product: CASRPDRAVNTEAFF.

This sequence joins TRBV28 and TRBJ1-1, with TRBD1 identical over 7 bases. V lost 7 bases to trimming and J lost 7 bases; unmatched junction nucleotides: 18. Germline CDR1 is MDHEN and CDR2 is SYDVKM. CDR3 size: 16 residues. Here the CDR3 DNA reads TGTGCCAGCACCCCCCCTCCAGGGGGGGGGAGGGTTGAAGCTTTCTTT. It codes for CASTPPPGGGRVEAFF.

This clone has just a few counts. CDR3 sequence: CASSVDRGGSPLHF. DNA for the CDR3: TGTGCCAGCAGCGTAGACAGGGGTGGTTCACCCCTCCACTTT. The V call is TRBV2, the J call TRBJ1-6; 8 positions match TRBD1. Trimming took 6 bases from V and 9 from J; bases not matched to a gene: 7. Germline V lookup: CDR1 SNHLY, CDR2 FYNNEI. The CDR3 covers 14 residues.

J is TRBJ2-5 and V is TRBV13; no reliable D call. In germline, CDR1 is PRHDT, CDR2 FYEKMQ (reference sequence). There are 12 residues in the CDR3. V was trimmed by 3 bases and J by 5 bases, leaving 7 bases between them. The CDR3 bases are TGTGCCAGCAGCTTGGAAGGGGAGACCCAGTACTTC. It is translated as CASSLEGETQYF.

V usage is TRBV7-9 and J usage is TRBJ1-2; TRBD1 aligns across 8 bases. The V segment lost 7 bases and the J segment 6 bases; nucleotides outside the gene matches: 13. Germline-derived CDR1 and CDR2 are SEHNR and FQNEAQ (reference sequence). There are 15 residues in the CDR3. This CDR3 is CASNTLPGGSDGYTF. In nucleotides, the CDR3 is TGTGCCAGCAACACTCTCCCAGGGGGCTCGGATGGCTACACCTTC.

This chain joins TRBV18 and TRBJ1-5; possible D gene TRBD1, 6 bases. The CDR3 is 15 amino acids. Germline V lookup: CDR1 KGHSH, CDR2 LQKENI. Trimming removed 3 bases at V and 7 bases at J, with 16 bases between. CDR3 sequence: CASSPQNGGLQPQHF. CDR3 bases: TGTGCCAGCTCACCTCAAAACGGGGGCTTACAGCCCCAGCATTTT.

This rearrangement joins TRBV29-1 to TRBJ1-2; maybe TRBD1 (5 bases). Between the trimmed V and J ends, which lost 7 bases and 8 bases, there was a span of 17 bases. Germline values: CDR1 SQVTM, CDR2 ANQGSEA. This CDR3 contains 12 residues. The CDR3 DNA sequence: TGCAGCGCCGAGGGCCAAGAGGGGGGCTACACCTTC. Translation gives CSAEGQEGGYTF.

This clone was detected only a few times. At one end, the junction sequence differs from germline, possibly due to a read error. V gene TRBV7-7 combines with J gene TRBJ1-1; 7 positions agree with TRBD1. In germline, CDR1 is SSHAT, CDR2 FNYEAQ (reference sequence). CDR3 length: 15 amino acids. The CDR3 here is CASSPVTGQVPEAFF. The CDR3 DNA is TGTGCTAGCAGCCCGGTTACTGGACAGGTCCCTGAAGCTTTCTTT.